The clone carrying this T cell receptor (beta chain) has a count of ten or more. Its antigen is not known. The V segment lost 3 bases and the J segment 1 base; nucleotides outside the gene matches: 5. This CDR3 is 16 amino acids long. A single record per CDR3 protein comes from TCRdb applying MiXCR to the 5' RACE reads. This table has 250,000 or so distinct CDR3 sequences, about 8% appearing once. The data are from a study of identical twins. Study-level points and caveats: There is a chance that invariant MAIT and iNKT cells partially muddied zero-insertion analyses. Fewer insertions marked abundant cord blood beta clonotypes; young adult naive trended weakly, memory not at all.

The same sample was also studied in work on yellow fever vaccine responses in identical twins. In that study: Reportedly, the T cell response mounted by twins to vaccine seemed partly convergent, partly personalized.

Sequences were obtained from CD8+ T cells sorted from blood. The source of this sequence is a young woman in good health. The rearrangement links TRBV12-3 or TRBV12-4 to TRBJ2-7; TRBD2 aligns across 11 bases. The CDR3 sequence is CASSFTGLAASYEQYF. The CDR3 nucleotides are TGTGCCAGCAGTTTTACGGGACTAGCGGCTTCCTACGAGCAGTACTTC.